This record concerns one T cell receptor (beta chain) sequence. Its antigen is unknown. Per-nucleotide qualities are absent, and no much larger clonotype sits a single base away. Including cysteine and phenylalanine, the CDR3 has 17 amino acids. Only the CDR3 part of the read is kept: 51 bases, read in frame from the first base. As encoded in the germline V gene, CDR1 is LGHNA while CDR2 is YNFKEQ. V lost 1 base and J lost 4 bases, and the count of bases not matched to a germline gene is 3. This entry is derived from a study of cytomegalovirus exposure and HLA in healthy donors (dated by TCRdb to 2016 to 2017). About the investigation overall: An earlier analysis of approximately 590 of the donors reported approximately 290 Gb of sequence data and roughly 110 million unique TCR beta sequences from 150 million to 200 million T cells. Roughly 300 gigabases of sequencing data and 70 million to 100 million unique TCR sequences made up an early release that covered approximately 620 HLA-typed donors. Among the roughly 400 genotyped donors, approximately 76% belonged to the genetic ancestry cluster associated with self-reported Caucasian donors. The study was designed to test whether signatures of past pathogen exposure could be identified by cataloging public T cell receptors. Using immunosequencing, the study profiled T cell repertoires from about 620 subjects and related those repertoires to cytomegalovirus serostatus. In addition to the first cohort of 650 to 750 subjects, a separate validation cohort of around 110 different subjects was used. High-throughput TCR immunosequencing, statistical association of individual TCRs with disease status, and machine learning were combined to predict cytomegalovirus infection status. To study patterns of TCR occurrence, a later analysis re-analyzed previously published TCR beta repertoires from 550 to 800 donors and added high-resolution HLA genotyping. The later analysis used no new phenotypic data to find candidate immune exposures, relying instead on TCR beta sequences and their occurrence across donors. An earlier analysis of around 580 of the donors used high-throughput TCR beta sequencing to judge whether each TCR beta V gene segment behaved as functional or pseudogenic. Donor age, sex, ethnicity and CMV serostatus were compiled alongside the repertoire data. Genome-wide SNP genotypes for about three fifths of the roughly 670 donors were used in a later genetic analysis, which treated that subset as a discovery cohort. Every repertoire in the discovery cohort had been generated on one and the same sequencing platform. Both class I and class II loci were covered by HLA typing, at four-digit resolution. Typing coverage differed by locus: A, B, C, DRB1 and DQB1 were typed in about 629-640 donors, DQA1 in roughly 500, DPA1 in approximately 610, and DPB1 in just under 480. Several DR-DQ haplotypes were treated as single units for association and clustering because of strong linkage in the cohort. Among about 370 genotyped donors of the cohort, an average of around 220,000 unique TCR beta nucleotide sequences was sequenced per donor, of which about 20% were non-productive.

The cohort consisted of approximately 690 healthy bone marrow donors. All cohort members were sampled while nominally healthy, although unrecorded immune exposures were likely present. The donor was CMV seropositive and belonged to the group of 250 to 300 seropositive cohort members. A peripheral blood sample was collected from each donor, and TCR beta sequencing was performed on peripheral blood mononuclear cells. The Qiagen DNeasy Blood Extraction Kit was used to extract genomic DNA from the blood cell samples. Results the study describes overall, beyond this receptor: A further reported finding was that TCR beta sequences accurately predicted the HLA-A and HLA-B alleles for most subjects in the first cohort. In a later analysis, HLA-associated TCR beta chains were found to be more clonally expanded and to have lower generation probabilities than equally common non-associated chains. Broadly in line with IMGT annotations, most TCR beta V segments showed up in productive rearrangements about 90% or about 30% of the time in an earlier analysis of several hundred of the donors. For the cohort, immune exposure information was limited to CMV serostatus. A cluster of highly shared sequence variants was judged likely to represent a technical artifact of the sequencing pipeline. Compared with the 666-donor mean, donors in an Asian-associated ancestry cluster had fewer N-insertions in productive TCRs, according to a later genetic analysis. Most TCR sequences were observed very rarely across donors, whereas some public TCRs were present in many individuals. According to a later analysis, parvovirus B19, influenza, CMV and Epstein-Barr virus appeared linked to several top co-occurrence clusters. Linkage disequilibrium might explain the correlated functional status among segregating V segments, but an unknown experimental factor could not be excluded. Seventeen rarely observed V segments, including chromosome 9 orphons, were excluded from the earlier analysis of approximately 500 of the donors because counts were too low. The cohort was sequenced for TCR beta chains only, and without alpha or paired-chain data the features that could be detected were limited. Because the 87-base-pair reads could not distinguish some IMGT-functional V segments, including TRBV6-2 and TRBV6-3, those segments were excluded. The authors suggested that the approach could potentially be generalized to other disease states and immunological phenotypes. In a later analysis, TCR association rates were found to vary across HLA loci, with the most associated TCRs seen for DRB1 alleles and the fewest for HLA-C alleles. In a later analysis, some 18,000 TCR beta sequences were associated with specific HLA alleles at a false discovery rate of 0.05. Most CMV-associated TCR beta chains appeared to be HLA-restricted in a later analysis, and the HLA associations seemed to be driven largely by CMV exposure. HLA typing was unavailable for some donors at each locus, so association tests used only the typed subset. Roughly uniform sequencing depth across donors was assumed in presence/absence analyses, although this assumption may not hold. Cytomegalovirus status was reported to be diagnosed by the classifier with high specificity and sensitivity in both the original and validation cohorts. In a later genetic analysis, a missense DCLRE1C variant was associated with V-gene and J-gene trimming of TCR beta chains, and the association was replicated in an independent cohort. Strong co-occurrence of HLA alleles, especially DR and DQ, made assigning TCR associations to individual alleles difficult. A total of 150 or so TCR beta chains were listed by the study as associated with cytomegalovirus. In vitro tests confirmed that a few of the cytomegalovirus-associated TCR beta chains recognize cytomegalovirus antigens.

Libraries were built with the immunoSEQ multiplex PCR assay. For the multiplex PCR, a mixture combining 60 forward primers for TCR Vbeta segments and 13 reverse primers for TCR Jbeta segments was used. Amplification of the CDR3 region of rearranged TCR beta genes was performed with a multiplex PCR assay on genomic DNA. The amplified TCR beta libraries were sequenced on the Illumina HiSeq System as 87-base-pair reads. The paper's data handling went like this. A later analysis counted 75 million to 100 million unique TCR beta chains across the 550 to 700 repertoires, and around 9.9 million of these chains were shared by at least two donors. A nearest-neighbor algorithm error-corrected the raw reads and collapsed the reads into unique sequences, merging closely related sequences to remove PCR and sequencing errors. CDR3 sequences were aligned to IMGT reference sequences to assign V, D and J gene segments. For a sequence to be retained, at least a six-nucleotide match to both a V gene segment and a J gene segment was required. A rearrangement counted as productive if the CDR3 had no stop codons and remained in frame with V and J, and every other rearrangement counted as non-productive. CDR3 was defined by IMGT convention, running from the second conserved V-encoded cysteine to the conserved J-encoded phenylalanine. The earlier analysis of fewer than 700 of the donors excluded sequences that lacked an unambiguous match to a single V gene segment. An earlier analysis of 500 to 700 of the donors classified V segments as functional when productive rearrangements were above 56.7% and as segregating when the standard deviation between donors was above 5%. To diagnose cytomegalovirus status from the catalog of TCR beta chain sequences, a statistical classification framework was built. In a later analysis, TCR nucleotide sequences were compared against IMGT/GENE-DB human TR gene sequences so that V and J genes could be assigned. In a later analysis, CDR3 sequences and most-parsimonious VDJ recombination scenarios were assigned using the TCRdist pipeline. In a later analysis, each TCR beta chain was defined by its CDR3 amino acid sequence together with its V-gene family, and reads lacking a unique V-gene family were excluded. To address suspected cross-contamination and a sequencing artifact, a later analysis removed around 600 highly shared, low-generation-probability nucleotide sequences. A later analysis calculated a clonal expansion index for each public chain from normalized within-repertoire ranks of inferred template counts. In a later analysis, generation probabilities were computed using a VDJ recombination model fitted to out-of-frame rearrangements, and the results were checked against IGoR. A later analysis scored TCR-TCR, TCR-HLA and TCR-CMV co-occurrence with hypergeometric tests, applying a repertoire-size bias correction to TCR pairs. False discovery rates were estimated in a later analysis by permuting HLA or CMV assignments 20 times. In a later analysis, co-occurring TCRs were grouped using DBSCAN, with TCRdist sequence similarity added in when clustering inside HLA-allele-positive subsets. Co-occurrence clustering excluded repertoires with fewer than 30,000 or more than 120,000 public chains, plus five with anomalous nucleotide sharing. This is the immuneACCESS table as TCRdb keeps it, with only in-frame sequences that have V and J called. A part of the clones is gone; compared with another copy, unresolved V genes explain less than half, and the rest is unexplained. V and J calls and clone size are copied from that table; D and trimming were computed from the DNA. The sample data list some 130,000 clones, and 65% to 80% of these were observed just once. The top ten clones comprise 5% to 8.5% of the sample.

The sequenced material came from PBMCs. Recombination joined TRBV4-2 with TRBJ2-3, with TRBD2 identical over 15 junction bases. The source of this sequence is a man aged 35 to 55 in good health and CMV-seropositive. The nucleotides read TGTGCCAGCAGCCAAGGGACTAGCGGGAGGGCAGCAGATACGCAGTATTTT. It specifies CASSQGTSGRAADTQYF.